Shown below are 23 T cell receptor beta chains from a single sample sequenced in a study of blood T cell repertoires in COVID-19. The table came from immunoSEQ multiplex PCR; TCRdb's copy has only in-frame clones and leaves some out. The sample shows around 300,000 clones, 70% to 90% of them seen only once. Sequenced: peripheral blood. The receptors originated from a woman in her thirties with active or convalescent COVID-19.

This rearrangement joins TRBV7-9 to TRBJ1-2; D possibly corresponds to TRBD1 (6 bases). This CDR3 is built from 15 residues. Trimming cost V 10 bases and J 8 bases, with 26 bases left between them. Germline CDR1 is SEHNR and CDR2 is FQNEAQ (reference sequence). CDR3 amino acids: CATKGGSQDPDGYTF. CDR3 coding DNA: TGTGCCACCAAGGGGGGGTCCCAGGACCCCGACGGCTACACCTTC.

This chain uses TRBV19 with TRBJ1-6; 12 nucleotides agree with TRBD1. After removal of 7 bases from V and 10 bases from J, the junction contained 8 bases not matched to a gene. Germline V gene data show CDR1 as LNHDA and CDR2 as SQIVND (reference sequence). CDR3 length: 15 amino acids. CDR3 amino acids: CASNKGQGARSPLHF. CDR3 nucleotide sequence: TGTGCCAGTAACAAGGGACAGGGGGCCAGGTCACCCCTCCACTTT.

The rearrangement links TRBV30 to TRBJ1-3; no firm D call. Germline values: CDR1 GTSNPN, CDR2 SVGIG (reference sequence). Trimming left V 3 bases short and J 0 bases short, with 9 bases between. The CDR3 length is 14 residues. DNA for the CDR3: TGTGCCTGGAGCGCCGACACCTCTGGAAACACCATATATTTT. This sequence encodes CAWSADTSGNTIYF.

The CDR3 here is CASSLYQGGLFF. The CDR3 DNA follows: TGTGCCAGCAGCTTATATCAGGGAGGTCTGTTTTTT. The chain couples TRBV7-2 to TRBJ1-4; perhaps TRBD1 as D (5 bases). Germline values: CDR1 SGHTA, CDR2 FQGNSA. The CDR3 has 12 residues. Trimming took off 2 bases at V and 14 bases at J, with 12 bases between the two ends.

The table lists this clone with a count of one. The chain has TRBV13 and TRBJ1-6; 8 bases line up with TRBD1. This CDR3 has 16 residues. Germline CDR1 and CDR2: PRHDT and FYEKMQ (reference sequence). With 4 bases clipped from V and 0 bases from J, the junction kept 2 bases outside the gene matches. CDR3 in amino acids: CASSWDRSSYNSPLHF. For the CDR3, the DNA is TGTGCCAGCAGCTGGGACAGGAGCTCCTATAATTCACCCCTCCACTTT. The variable domain in full, with the rest retrieved from reference TRBV13 and TRBJ1-6, is AAGVIQSPRHLIKEKRETATLKCYPIPRHDTVYWYQQGPGQDPQFLISFYEKMQSDKGSIPDRFSAQQFSDYHSELNMSSLELGDSALYFCASSWDRSSYNSPLHFGNGTRLTVT.

This chain uses TRBV1 with TRBJ2-3; the table's D call of TRBD1 was not tested on the DNA. TRBV1 is a listed pseudogene. This CDR3 contains 18 residues. The CDR3 DNA follows: TGCACCAGCAGCCAAGATCCATTTGGGACAGGGGTCCCAGATACGCAGTATTTT. It codes for CTSSQDPFGTGVPDTQYF.

The genes are TRBV6-5 and TRBJ1-2; a possible D gene is TRBD1 (6 bases). The CDR3 loop spans 12 amino acids. Germline values: CDR1 MNHEY, CDR2 SVGAGI. The V end lost 6 bases, the J end lost 6 bases, and 11 bases lay between the germline ends. CDR3 protein: CASRTNRDGYTF. The CDR3 DNA reads TGTGCCAGCAGGACTAACAGGGATGGCTACACCTTC.

Worth noting for this clone: At the DNA level, this CDR3 is encoded by other sequences in the same sample as well. The chain joins TRBV5-6 to TRBJ2-5; weak D call: TRBD2 (5 bases). The V gene lost 0 bases and the J gene lost 5 bases, with 8 bases spanning the gap. There are 13 residues in the CDR3. Germline CDR1 reads SGHDT; CDR2 reads YYEEEE. The CDR3 coding sequence is TGTGCCAGCAGCTTGGAACGAGGGGAGACCCAGTACTTC. Amino acid sequence: CASSLERGETQYF.

The rearrangement joins TRBV7-2 to TRBJ1-1; D remains ambiguous. The CDR3 consists of 14 residues. The V end was cut by 1 base, the J end by 1 base, with 7 bases between. Looked up from germline, CDR1 is SGHTA and CDR2 is FQGNSA. DNA for the CDR3: TGTGCCAGCAGCTTAGGGCACACGAACACTGAAGCTTTCTTT. Translated, it gives CASSLGHTNTEAFF.

This chain links TRBV2 with TRBJ1-5; TRBD1 matches at 9 bases. CDR3 length equals 14 residues. J was trimmed by 0 bases and V by 8 bases; bases with no gene match: 2. The germline V gene encodes CDR1 SNHLY and CDR2 FYNNEI. CDR3 DNA: TGTGCCAGCGGACAGGGGACTAGCAATCAGCCCCAGCATTTT. Encoded protein: CASGQGTSNQPQHF.

The rearrangement uses TRBV12-3 or TRBV12-4 and TRBJ1-4; D may be TRBD1 (6 bases). Trimming removed 6 bases at V and 8 bases at J, with 13 bases between. The CDR3 spans 13 residues. CDR3 sequence (DNA): TGTGCCAGCAGCCACCTAGACAGGGAAAAACTGTTTTTT. This codes for CASSHLDREKLFF.

The chain joins TRBV19 to TRBJ1-4; TRBD1 might be the D (6 bases). CDR1 LNHDA and CDR2 SQIVND come from the germline V gene (reference sequence). V was pared by 7 bases and J by 5 bases, with 17 bases between. This CDR3 spans 15 amino acids. The CDR3 spells CASTPWDTGNEKLFF. Written as DNA, the CDR3 is TGTGCCAGTACACCATGGGACACGGGAAATGAAAAACTGTTTTTT.

Notes on this clone: Within the sample, other DNA sequences also encode this same CDR3. The rearrangement joins TRBV29-1 to TRBJ1-1; 10 bases align to TRBD1. CDR3 length: 12 residues. Germline-derived CDR1 and CDR2 are SQVTM and ANQGSEA. The V and J ends lost 6 bases and 5 bases, in that order; junction bases with no gene match: 3. The CDR3 DNA is TGCAGCGTCGGACAGGGGGGGACTGAAGCTTTCTTT. It specifies CSVGQGGTEAFF.

The chain has TRBV7-2 and TRBJ2-7, with 11 positions matching TRBD2. CDR3 size: 16 residues. V shed 3 bases, J shed 6 bases, and the junction held 10 bases outside the gene matches. From germline, CDR1 is SGHTA and CDR2 FQGNSA. CDR3 bases: TGTGCCAGCAGCTTTGATGGTAGCGGGGGGGCCGCCGAGCAGTACTTC. This sequence encodes CASSFDGSGGAAEQYF.

This chain joins TRBV7-3 and TRBJ1-6, with 10 bases fitting TRBD1. Germline CDR1 is SGHTA and CDR2 is FQGTGA. V lost 4 bases and J lost 7; bases outside the gene matches: 1. The CDR3 contains 14 residues. CDR3 bases: TGTGCCAGCAGCTCGGGACAGGGGAATTCACCCCTCCACTTT. It encodes CASSSGQGNSPLHF.

This chain's CDR3 is CSVNRGPLLEAFF. The CDR3 DNA sequence: TGCAGCGTGAACAGGGGGCCCCTCCTTGAAGCTTTCTTT. V and J are TRBV29-1 and TRBJ1-1; TRBD1 matches 9 bases. V shed 6 bases, J shed 7 bases, and the junction held 9 bases outside the gene matches. Per germline, CDR1 SQVTM and CDR2 ANQGSEA. The CDR3 length is 13 residues.

This chain links TRBV15 with TRBJ1-2, with no clear D. Germline lookup yields CDR1 LNHNV and CDR2 YYDKDF (reference sequence). The CDR3 has 13 residues. V gave up 7 bases and J gave up 4 bases, with 13 bases separating them. The CDR3 loop reads CATTPGPIYGYTF. The CDR3 nucleotides read TGTGCCACCACCCCCGGTCCTATCTATGGCTACACCTTC.

V gene TRBV6-1 combines with J gene TRBJ1-2; no reliable D call. Germline V CDR1 and CDR2: MNHNS, SASEGT. Trimming cost V 2 bases and J 4 bases, with 14 bases left between them. CDR3 length: 15 amino acids. The CDR3 region is CASSENPTELYGYTF. CDR3 nucleotides: TGTGCCAGCAGTGAAAACCCAACAGAACTCTATGGCTACACCTTC.

The chain recombines TRBV4-3 with TRBJ1-5, with D maybe TRBD1 (5 bases). In germline, CDR1 is LGHNA, CDR2 YSLEER. The CDR3 contains 14 residues. The V end lost 4 bases, the J end lost 6 bases, and 13 bases lay between the germline ends. The DNA for the CDR3 is TGCGCCAGCAGCCCAGGGCCGGAGGGTCAGCCCCAGCATTTT. It translates to CASSPGPEGQPQHF.

The J gene is TRBJ1-2, the V gene TRBV4-3; 9 positions agree with TRBD1. CDR1 is LGHNA and CDR2 is YSLEER in the germline V gene. The CDR3 totals 16 residues. Germline trimming cut 0 bases from V and 4 bases from J; bases unmatched to any gene: 6. The CDR3 bases are TGCGCCAGCAGCCAAGATTTAACAGGGGGCTTCTATGGCTACACCTTC. Translated, it gives CASSQDLTGGFYGYTF.

This rearrangement joins TRBV5-5 to TRBJ2-1; D might be TRBD2 (6 bases). The CDR3 has 13 residues. Germline CDR1 is SGHKS and CDR2 is YYEKEE (reference sequence). V lost 2 bases and J lost 7, with 10 bases in between. CDR3 nucleotides: TGTGCCAGCAGCTTCTGGGGGGATAATGAGCAGTTCTTC. Its translation is CASSFWGDNEQFF.

The V gene is TRBV7-9, the J gene TRBJ2-3; 11 nucleotides agree with TRBD2. The junction had 9 bases not matched to a gene; V was cut back by 8 bases and J by 2 bases. The CDR3 has 16 residues. Germline-derived CDR1 and CDR2 are SEHNR and FQNEAQ (reference sequence). This CDR3 is CASGSGTSGDTDTQYF. CDR3 bases: TGTGCCAGCGGCTCAGGGACTAGCGGAGACACAGATACGCAGTATTTT.

The rearrangement uses TRBV6-5 and TRBJ2-3; D may be TRBD1 (5 bases). Per germline, CDR1 MNHEY and CDR2 SVGAGI. V dropped 0 bases and J dropped 4 bases, with 8 bases sitting between them. This CDR3 spans 14 amino acids. CDR3 residues: CASSYSDTSDTQYF. CDR3 bases: TGTGCCAGCAGTTACTCGGACACTTCAGATACGCAGTATTTT.